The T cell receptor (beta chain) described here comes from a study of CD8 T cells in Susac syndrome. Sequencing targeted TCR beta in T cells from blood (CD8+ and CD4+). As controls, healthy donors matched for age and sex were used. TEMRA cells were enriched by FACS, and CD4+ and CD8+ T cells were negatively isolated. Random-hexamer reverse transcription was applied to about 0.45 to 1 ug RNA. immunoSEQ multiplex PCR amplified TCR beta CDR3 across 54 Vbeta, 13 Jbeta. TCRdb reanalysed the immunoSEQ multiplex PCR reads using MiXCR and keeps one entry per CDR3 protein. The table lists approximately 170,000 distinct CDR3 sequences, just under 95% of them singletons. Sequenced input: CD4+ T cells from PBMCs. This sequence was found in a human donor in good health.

The CDR3 spells CASSSDGAYEQYF. The CDR3 bases are TGTGCCAGCAGTTCGGACGGAGCCTACGAGCAGTACTTC. The chain combines TRBV6-5 with TRBJ2-7; D not resolved. V dropped 4 bases and J dropped 2 bases, with 9 bases sitting between them. CDR3 length: 13 residues. Germline assignment: CDR1 MNHEY and CDR2 SVGAGI.